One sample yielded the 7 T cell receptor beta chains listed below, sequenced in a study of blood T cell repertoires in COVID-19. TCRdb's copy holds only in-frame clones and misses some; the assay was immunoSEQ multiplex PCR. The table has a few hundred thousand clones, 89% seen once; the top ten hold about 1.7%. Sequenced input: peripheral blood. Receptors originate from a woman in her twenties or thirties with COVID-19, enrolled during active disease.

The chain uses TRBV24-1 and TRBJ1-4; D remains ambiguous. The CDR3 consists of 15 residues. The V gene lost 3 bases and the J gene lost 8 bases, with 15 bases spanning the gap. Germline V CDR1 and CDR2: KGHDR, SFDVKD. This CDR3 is CATSDSDVAGEKLFF. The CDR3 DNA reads TGTGCCACCAGTGATAGTGACGTTGCGGGAGAAAAACTGTTTTTT.

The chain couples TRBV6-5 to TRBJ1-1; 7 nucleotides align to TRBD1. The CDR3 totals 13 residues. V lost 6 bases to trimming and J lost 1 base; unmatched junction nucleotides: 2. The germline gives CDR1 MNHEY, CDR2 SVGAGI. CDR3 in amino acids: CASRRGQNTEAFF. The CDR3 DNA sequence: TGTGCCAGCAGGAGGGGGCAGAACACTGAAGCTTTCTTT.

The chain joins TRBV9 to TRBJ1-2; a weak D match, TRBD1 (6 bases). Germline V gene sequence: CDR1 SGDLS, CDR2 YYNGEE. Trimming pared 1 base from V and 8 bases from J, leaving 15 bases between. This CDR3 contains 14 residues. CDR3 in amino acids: CASSVTGTLSGYTF. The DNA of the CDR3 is TGTGCCAGCAGCGTAACCGGGACATTGTCCGGCTACACCTTC. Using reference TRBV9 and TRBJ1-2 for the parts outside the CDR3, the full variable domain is DSGVTQTPKHLITATGQRVTLRCSPRSGDLSVYWYQQSLDQGLQFLIQYYNGEERAKGNILERFSAQQFPDLHSELNLSSLELGDSALYFCASSVTGTLSGYTFGSGTRLTVV.

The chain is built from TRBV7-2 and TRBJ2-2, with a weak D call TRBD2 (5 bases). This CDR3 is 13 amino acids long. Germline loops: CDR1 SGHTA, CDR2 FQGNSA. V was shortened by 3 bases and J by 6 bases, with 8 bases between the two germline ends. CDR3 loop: CASSLVGAGELFF. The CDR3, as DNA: TGTGCCAGCAGCTTGGTCGGGGCCGGGGAGCTGTTTTTT.

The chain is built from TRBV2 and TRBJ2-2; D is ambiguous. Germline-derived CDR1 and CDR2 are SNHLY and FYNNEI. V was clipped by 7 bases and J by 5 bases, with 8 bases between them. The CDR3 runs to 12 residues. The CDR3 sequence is CASKEFTGELFF. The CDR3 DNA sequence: TGTGCCAGCAAGGAGTTTACCGGGGAGCTGTTTTTT.

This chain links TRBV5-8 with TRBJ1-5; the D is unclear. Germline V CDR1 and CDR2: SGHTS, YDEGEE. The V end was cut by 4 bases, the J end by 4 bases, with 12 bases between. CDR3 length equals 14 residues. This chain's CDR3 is CASSLRGYNQPQHF. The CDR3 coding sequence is TGTGCCAGCAGCCTGCGCGGGTATAATCAGCCCCAGCATTTT. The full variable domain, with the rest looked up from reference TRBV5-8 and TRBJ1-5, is EAGVTQSPTHLIKTRGQQATLRCSPISGHTSVYWYQQALGLGLQFLLWYDEGEERNRGNFPPRFSGRQFPNYSSELNVNALELEDSALYLCASSLRGYNQPQHFGDGTRLSIL.

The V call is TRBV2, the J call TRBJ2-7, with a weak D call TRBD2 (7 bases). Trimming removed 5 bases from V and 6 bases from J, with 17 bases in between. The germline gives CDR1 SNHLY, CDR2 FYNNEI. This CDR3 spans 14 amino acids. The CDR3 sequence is CASSYGGGATEQYF. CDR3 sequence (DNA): TGTGCCAGCAGTTACGGAGGGGGGGCCACCGAGCAGTACTTC.